This paragraph reports one TCR beta chain. Its antigen remains unidentified. These data are taken from a study of regulatory T cells in long-lasting Graves disease. Study conclusions and caveats: No thyroid tissue was studied; the work used peripheral blood only.

The time point: newly diagnosed GD, antithyroid drugs for less than 3 months. With RNA extracted from PBMCs as input, the TCR library was made. iRepertoire HTBI primers and Arm-PCR of CDR3 regions built TCR beta libraries. TCRdb reanalysed the multiplex PCR reads using MiXCR and keeps one entry per CDR3 protein. Of roughly 350,000 distinct CDR3 sequences detected, over 15% appear once; the ten largest clones hold 30%. CDR1 and CDR2 (germline): SGDLS, YYNGEE. Trimming cost V 3 bases and J 4 bases; bases outside gene matches: 2. The CDR3 contains 14 residues. These data were also reused for a study on T cells in Graves' hyperthyroidism and ophthalmopathy. That source notes: If no ophthalmopathy progression occurred within 18 months, Graves' hyperthyroidism was stable. Among clonotypes expanded in thyroid above 0.001, most were also found in blood.

The source material was peripheral blood mononuclear cells (PBMCs), sampled at new diagnosis, from a patient treated with antithyroid drugs. This chain connects TRBV9 to TRBJ2-2; 8 nucleotides match TRBD2. The source of this sequence is a man aged 35 to 55 with Graves disease. The CDR3 coding sequence is TGTGCCAGCAGCGCCGGGGGGGCCACCGGGGAGCTGTTTTTT. This gives the protein CASSAGGATGELFF. The full variable domain, rest sourced from reference TRBV9 and TRBJ2-2, is DSGVTQTPKHLITATGQRVTLRCSPRSGDLSVYWYQQSLDQGLQFLIQYYNGEERAKGNILERFSAQQFPDLHSELNLSSLELGDSALYFCASSAGGATGELFFGEGSRLTVL.